This entry lists 5 T cell receptor beta chains sequenced from one sample in a study of blood T cell repertoires in COVID-19. The repertoire was sequenced with immunoSEQ multiplex PCR; TCRdb's copy has only in-frame clones and lacks some. This table has 100,000 to 150,000 clones, more than 80% appearing once. Material: peripheral blood. These receptors were taken from a woman older than 75 with COVID-19, enrolled during active disease.

The chain joins TRBV15 to TRBJ1-3; the match to TRBD1 covers 8 bases. Germline assignment: CDR1 LNHNV and CDR2 YYDKDF (reference sequence). After removal of 5 bases from V and 0 bases from J, the junction contained 9 bases not matched to a gene. This CDR3 has 17 residues. The CDR3: CATSLDQGASSGNTIYF. CDR3 bases: TGTGCCACCAGCCTTGATCAGGGGGCTTCCTCTGGAAACACCATATATTTT.

This chain joins TRBV5-1 and TRBJ2-2, with D possibly matching TRBD1 (5 bases). The length of the CDR3 is 13 residues. Germline assignment: CDR1 SGHRS and CDR2 YFSETQ. The ends were cut back, 5 bases at V and 3 bases at J, with 8 bases in the middle. The CDR3 sequence is CASRVTDTGELFF. The CDR3, as DNA: TGCGCCAGCAGGGTGACAGACACCGGGGAGCTGTTTTTT.

The chain links TRBV4-2 to TRBJ2-1, with 7 nucleotides matching TRBD1. After removal of 0 bases from V and 6 bases from J, the junction contained 5 bases not matched to a gene. CDR3 length: 15 residues. Germline loops: CDR1 LGHNA, CDR2 YNFKEQ. This CDR3 reads CASSQDRRQGNEQFF. The CDR3 bases are TGTGCCAGCAGCCAAGACCGCCGACAGGGCAATGAGCAGTTCTTC.

The DNA of the CDR3 is TGTGCCAGCAGCTTGGCCCGCGGCATGAACACTGAAGCTTTCTTT. Translated: CASSLARGMNTEAFF. The genes are TRBV5-4 and TRBJ1-1; D unresolved. V was cut by 0 bases and J by 0 bases, with 9 bases left in between. In germline, CDR1 is SGHNT, CDR2 YYREEE (reference sequence). This CDR3 is 15 amino acids long.

This clone occurred a few times. This chain connects TRBV4-2 to TRBJ1-2; 10 positions match TRBD1. The CDR3 runs to 15 residues. Germline values: CDR1 LGHNA, CDR2 YNFKEQ. V was clipped by 2 bases and J by 8 bases; unmatched bases: 8. CDR3 residues: CASSQPTGGGEGYTF. The CDR3 nucleotides read TGTGCCAGCAGCCAACCGACAGGGGGCGGTGAGGGCTACACCTTC.